This entry lists 4 T cell receptor beta chains sequenced from one sample in a study of blood T cell repertoires in COVID-19. Sequencing was performed with immunoSEQ multiplex PCR; in TCRdb, only in-frame clones are kept and a portion is missing. The profile covers about 100,000 clones, with about 86% appearing a single time and about 4.6% taken by the ten largest. The sequencing input was peripheral blood. These receptors all stem from a human donor in a cohort sampled during active COVID-19.

The chain uses TRBV7-8 and TRBJ1-1; the D is unclear. The germline CDR1 and CDR2 sequences are SGHVS and FQNEAQ. Trimming stripped 2 bases from V and 4 bases from J, with 8 bases between. The CDR3 totals 13 residues. CDR3 loop: CASSLTGSTEAFF. As DNA, the CDR3 is TGTGCCAGCAGCTTAACTGGGAGCACTGAAGCTTTCTTT.

About this clone: A junction end diverges from the germline sequence, so it may reflect a read error. The genes are TRBV7-7 and TRBJ2-2; the match to TRBD2 covers 8 bases. The CDR3 runs to 16 residues. Germline loops: CDR1 SSHAT, CDR2 FNYEAQ (reference sequence). The CDR3 DNA follows: TGTGCTAGCAGCCGTACCAGCGGGAGTAACACCGGGGAGCTGTTTTTT. This gives the protein CASSRTSGSNTGELFF.

The J gene is TRBJ2-7, the V gene TRBV7-9; 8 bases agree with TRBD1. This CDR3 has 13 amino acids. The ends lost 6 bases at V and 0 bases at J; junction bases unmatched: 1. The germline V gene encodes CDR1 SEHNR and CDR2 FQNEAQ (reference sequence). The CDR3 spells CASRQGGSYEQYF. In DNA, the CDR3 is TGTGCCAGCAGACAGGGGGGCTCCTACGAGCAGTACTTC. The full variable domain, in which reference TRBV7-9 and TRBJ2-7 provide the parts outside the CDR3, is DTGVSQNPRHKITKRGQNVTFRCDPISEHNRLYWYRQTLGQGPEFLTYFQNEAQLEKSRLLSDRFSAERPKGSFSTLEIQRTEQGDSAMYLCASRQGGSYEQYFGPGTRLTVT.

V and J are TRBV7-2 and TRBJ2-7; 7 nucleotides align to TRBD1. Trimming cost V 3 bases and J 0 bases; bases outside gene matches: 8. The V gene's germline CDR1 is SGHTA and CDR2 FQGNSA. CDR3 length equals 16 residues. In DNA form, the CDR3 reads TGTGCCAGCAGCTTTATTTGGGGACAGAGCTCCTACGAGCAGTACTTC. Translation gives CASSFIWGQSSYEQYF.